A single sample gave rise to the 19 T cell receptor beta chains below, sequenced in a study of blood T cell repertoires in COVID-19. The method was immunoSEQ multiplex PCR; TCRdb's version includes in-frame clones alone and lacks a portion of them. The table shows roughly 300,000 clones, with 86% occurring only once. The sequencing sample was made of peripheral blood. These receptors came from a woman in her forties or fifties with acute or convalescent COVID-19.

The rearrangement joins TRBV19 to TRBJ2-6; 9 bases fit TRBD1. The CDR3 length is 17 residues. Germline V gene data show CDR1 as LNHDA and CDR2 as SQIVND (reference sequence). The V segment lost 3 bases and the J segment 5 bases; nucleotides outside the gene matches: 8. The CDR3 loop is CASSITRDRVRANVLTF. CDR3 nucleotides: TGTGCCAGTAGTATCACGCGGGACAGGGTTAGGGCCAACGTCCTGACTTTC.

The chain is built from TRBV24-1 and TRBJ2-1; TRBD2 agrees at 9 bases. This CDR3 has 13 amino acids. J gave up 5 bases and V 11 bases, and 6 bases lay outside the gene matches. CDR1 is KGHDR, CDR2 SFDVKD, per germline. Here the CDR3 DNA reads TGTGCCATCCAGACTAGCGGTAACAATGAGCAGTTCTTC. Encoded protein: CAIQTSGNNEQFF.

The V gene is TRBV4-3, the J gene TRBJ2-7, with D possibly TRBD1 on 7 matching bases. The germline V gene encodes CDR1 LGHNA and CDR2 YSLEER. The CDR3 covers 15 residues. V was pared by 1 base and J by 3 bases, with 13 bases between. This CDR3 is CASSQVHQGGYEQYF. The CDR3 bases are TGCGCCAGCAGCCAAGTGCACCAGGGGGGCTACGAGCAGTACTTC.

The chain uses TRBV7-3 and TRBJ1-1, with 11 positions matching TRBD1. The V gene end was trimmed by 4 bases and the J gene end by 6 bases; junction bases not matched to a gene: 10. CDR3 size: 16 residues. Germline-derived CDR1 and CDR2 are SGHTA and FQGTGA. CDR3 DNA: TGTGCCAGCAGCTCCGGACAGGGGGCAGGTCGACCTGAAGCTTTCTTT. Translation: CASSSGQGAGRPEAFF. Filled out from reference TRBV7-3 and TRBJ1-1, the complete variable domain reads GAGVSQTPSNKVTEKGKYVELRCDPISGHTALYWYRQSLGQGPEFLIYFQGTGAADDSGLPNDRFFAVRPEGSVSTLKIQRTERGDSAVYLCASSSGQGAGRPEAFFGQGTRLTVV.

This clone was recorded only once. This sequence joins TRBV2 and TRBJ1-5; D is unresolved. Trimming stripped 4 bases from V and 4 bases from J, with 2 bases between. Germline assignment: CDR1 SNHLY and CDR2 FYNNEI. CDR3 length: 11 amino acids. The CDR3 DNA reads as TGTGCCAGCAGTGTAAATCAGCCCCAGCATTTT. It yields the protein CASSVNQPQHF. Full variable domain (rest looked up from reference TRBV2 and TRBJ1-5): EPEVTQTPSHQVTQMGQEVILRCVPISNHLYFYWYRQILGQKVEFLVSFYNNEISEKSEIFDDQFSVERPDGSNFTLKIRSTKLEDSAMYFCASSVNQPQHFGDGTRLSIL.

This sequence joins TRBV11-2 and TRBJ2-3; 8 nucleotides agree with TRBD1. V trimming: 7 bases; J trimming: 2 bases; junction bases outside the gene matches: 8. Germline values: CDR1 SGHAT, CDR2 FQNNGV. The CDR3 contains 15 residues. CDR3 nucleotides: TGTGCCAGCACTAAGACAGGGGACAACACAGATACGCAGTATTTT. It translates to CASTKTGDNTDTQYF.

This rearrangement joins TRBV27 to TRBJ1-2, with no clear D. The CDR3 length is 15 residues. The ends were cut back, 2 bases at V and 4 bases at J, with 14 bases in the middle. CDR1 MNHEY and CDR2 SMNVEV come from the germline V gene (reference sequence). The CDR3 region has the DNA TGTGCCAGCAGTTTACTCTCTCAGGCCCGCTATGGCTACACCTTC. It yields the protein CASSLLSQARYGYTF.

The CDR3 sequence: CATSDLRQGNEQFF. In DNA, the CDR3 is TGTGCCACCAGTGATTTGAGACAGGGCAATGAGCAGTTCTTC. The J gene is TRBJ2-1, the V gene TRBV24-1; 7 bases agree with TRBD1. Germline values: CDR1 KGHDR, CDR2 SFDVKD. This CDR3 has 14 residues. The V gene end was trimmed by 0 bases and the J gene end by 6 bases; junction bases not matched to a gene: 1.

This chain joins TRBV28 and TRBJ1-2; a weak D match, TRBD1 (5 bases). Germline CDR1 MDHEN, CDR2 SYDVKM. The CDR3 consists of 12 residues. The V gene lost 3 bases and the J gene lost 8 bases, with 10 bases spanning the gap. The DNA for the CDR3 is TGTGCCAGCAGTTTGGGGTGGGGCGGCTACACCTTC. It codes for CASSLGWGGYTF.

The V and J genes are TRBV9 and TRBJ1-1, with TRBD1 matching over 7 bases. The CDR3 contains 17 residues. The V gene end was trimmed by 3 bases and the J gene end by 5 bases; junction bases not matched to a gene: 16. Per the germline V gene, CDR1 is SGDLS and CDR2 is YYNGEE. CDR3 amino acids: CASSAGETGWFGTEAFF. Written as DNA, the CDR3 is TGTGCCAGCAGCGCAGGAGAGACAGGGTGGTTTGGGACTGAAGCTTTCTTT.

The J gene is TRBJ1-4, the V gene TRBV7-9, with D possibly matching TRBD1 (5 bases). Germline-derived CDR1 and CDR2 are SEHNR and FQNEAQ (reference sequence). This CDR3 is built from 14 residues. V gave up 4 bases and J gave up 4 bases, with 10 bases separating them. Here the CDR3 DNA reads TGTGCCAGCAGCTCCCAGGGAGGTAATGAAAAACTGTTTTTT. As protein: CASSSQGGNEKLFF.

This chain links TRBV27 with TRBJ1-1; TRBD1 matches 7 bases. Germline loops: CDR1 MNHEY, CDR2 SMNVEV (reference sequence). The CDR3 is 12 residues long. V lost 10 bases to trimming and J lost 4 bases; unmatched junction nucleotides: 6. The CDR3 DNA sequence: TGTGCCACCAGGACAGGTCGCACTGAAGCTTTCTTT. This codes for CATRTGRTEAFF.

This chain uses TRBV30 with TRBJ2-3; perhaps TRBD2 as D (5 bases). The CDR3 is 13 amino acids. V was trimmed by 1 base and J by 5 bases, leaving 10 bases between them. Germline lookup yields CDR1 GTSNPN and CDR2 SVGIG (reference sequence). CDR3 sequence (DNA): TGTGCCTGGAGTGGAGGGCCCCTAGATACGCAGTATTTT. Protein sequence: CAWSGGPLDTQYF.

The V and J genes are TRBV6-6 and TRBJ2-5; 7 bases match TRBD2. CDR3 length equals 13 residues. Germline-derived CDR1 and CDR2 are MNHNY and SVGAGI (reference sequence). V shed 2 bases and J 3 bases; nucleotides not matched to a gene: 0. The CDR3 loop reads CASSYGREETQYF. For the CDR3, the DNA is TGTGCCAGCAGTTACGGGAGGGAAGAGACCCAGTACTTC.

The V call is TRBV20-1, the J call TRBJ2-1; 9 bases are a match to TRBD2. J lost 4 bases, V lost 3 bases, and 4 bases had no gene match. This CDR3 spans 14 amino acids. Germline V lookup: CDR1 DFQATT, CDR2 SNEGSKA (reference sequence). The CDR3 DNA is TGCAGTGCTAGTAAGCTAGCGGGATACAATGAGCAGTTCTTC. Protein product: CSASKLAGYNEQFF.

The gene calls are TRBV27 and TRBJ2-1, with D maybe TRBD1 (5 bases). CDR1 is MNHEY, CDR2 SMNVEV, per germline (reference sequence). This CDR3 region has 16 residues. V was clipped by 0 bases and J by 9 bases, with 18 bases between them. CDR3 DNA sequence: TGTGCCAGCAGTTTATCCCCATCACTCTGGGGCGTTGAGCAGTTCTTC. Its protein product is CASSLSPSLWGVEQFF.

The chain employs TRBV6-6 and TRBJ2-1; TRBD2 matches at 7 bases. The germline gives CDR1 MNHNY, CDR2 SVGAGI (reference sequence). The trim removed 7 bases at V and 8 bases at J, leaving 14 bases unmatched. CDR3 length: 15 amino acids. In DNA form, the CDR3 reads TGTGCCAGCAATGGATGGGGGGGGGAGACTGATGAGCAGTTCTTC. Its translation is CASNGWGGETDEQFF.

This clone came up once. Other nucleotide sequences in the sample specify the same CDR3. The chain couples TRBV18 to TRBJ1-4; a weak D match, TRBD1 (5 bases). V was cut by 4 bases and J by 7 bases, with 10 bases left in between. The CDR3 runs to 13 residues. Germline V lookup: CDR1 KGHSH, CDR2 LQKENI. This CDR3 is CASSLGLGEKLFF. The CDR3 nucleotides are TGTGCCAGCTCACTGGGACTGGGTGAAAAACTGTTTTTT.

This chain joins TRBV28 and TRBJ2-3; possibly TRBD2 for D (7 bases). The V gene lost 4 bases and the J gene lost 1 base, with 18 bases spanning the gap. In germline, CDR1 is MDHEN, CDR2 SYDVKM. This CDR3 region has 17 residues. CDR3 coding DNA: TGTGCCAGCAGTTGGGGGGGCTCGTCGAAGGGCACAGATACGCAGTATTTT. Protein: CASSWGGSSKGTDTQYF.